This T cell receptor beta chain came from a study of shared clonotypes between healthy human individuals (dated by TCRdb to the early 2020s). Notes on the research overall: The cohort comprised a couple of women and three men aged 18 to 49 years. Different laboratories and diverse techniques were used to prepare libraries and sequence TCR repertoires, to increase sequencing depth and limit assay-specific biases. Between about 0.85 and 9.5 billion PBMCs per donor were obtained by leukapheresis. For each donor, CD4 naive and CD4 memory were each given three plates, CD8 naive was given two plates, and CD8 memory was given one plate. Blood TCR repertoires of four to six healthy adults were deeply sequenced to estimate repertoire size and the extent of clonotype sharing between individuals. Results the study describes overall, beyond this receptor: Estimated clonotype richness was generally larger for naive than for memory subsets. When four donors were compared, the shared fraction of clonotypes was about 5% for naive CD4, around 3.6% for naive CD8, roughly 2.5% for memory CD4, and 0.35% to 0.4% for memory CD8. Compared with non-shared clonotypes, clonotypes shared by all four sorted-subset donors had higher generation probabilities. Based on pairwise subsampling, the degree of clonotype sharing among donors was expected to be affected by sequencing depth. Rarefaction of sorted-subset datasets indicated incomplete sequencing despite the large sequencing depth. Sampling was restricted to blood, and TCR repertoires in tissue are likely to differ from TCR repertoires in blood. The small number of donors limited the genetic and exposure-history diversity represented.

Points on this clone: Its cognate antigen has yet to be identified. No base-level quality is on record; no much larger clone is a single base apart. Other DNA sequences in this specimen translate into the identical CDR3.

Spanning cysteine to phenylalanine, the CDR3 consists of 14 amino acids. Only the CDR3 DNA stays, 42 bases, in frame from base 1. The germline V gene yields SGHRS for CDR1 and YFSETQ for CDR2. Deletion took 0 bases off V and 1 base off J, with a span of 7 bases between the germline ends. Donors were healthy HIV-negative adults with no recently reported acute infections or vaccinations. Only Caucasian adults living in Nashville, Tennessee, USA were represented among the donors. CD4+ T cells were enriched by magnetic negative selection, after which naive cells were positively selected on CD45RA and the negative fraction was taken as the memory subset. After blood collection by leukapheresis, PBMCs were isolated using Ficoll-Histopaque density gradient centrifugation and then cryopreserved in the vapor phase of liquid nitrogen. Analytical flow cytometry was used to check the purity and quantity of each magnetically sorted T cell population. Each sorted fraction had its genomic DNA isolated and then quantified by UV absorbance on a Nanodrop 2000c.

Using the deep immunoSEQ assay, multiplex PCR amplified TCR CDR3 regions from genomic DNA. Extracted genomic DNA from each cell subset was spread evenly across all wells of several immunoSEQ 96-well plates, with each plate serving as a replicate. For sorted subsets, each replicate PCR was loaded with about 0.2 ug genomic DNA, equivalent to approximately 33,000 T cell genomes. Purified libraries were measured with a Qubit 3.0 fluorometer, size-checked on a Bioanalyzer 2100, and measured again with the KAPA Library Quantification kit. Every immunoSEQ 96-well plate was sequenced on a dedicated single-read 150-cycle Illumina NextSeq 550 flow cell. The study's processing was this. Because only junctional sequences without quality scores were contained in the immunoSEQ output, filtering matching that applied to full-length reads could not be performed. To assign V/J genes and CDR3, sequences were annotated against IMGT germline references using PyIR, a Python wrapper for IgBLAST v1.9. Reads were filtered out if the reads had weak V/J assignments (E-value above 1e-6), no CDR3, stop codons, out-of-frame junctions, or ambiguous translated residues. V3J clonotypes were defined as sequences sharing the same inferred V gene, J gene, and CDR3 amino acid sequence. To compute the percentage overlap between repertoires, the number of shared unique clonotypes was divided by the size of the smaller repertoire. Repertoire richness was assessed with RTK rarefaction, the Chao1 estimator, and Recon v2.1 estimates of unobserved clonotypes. Generation probabilities were computed with OLGA for all TCRbeta clonotypes obtained by the gDNA method from several donors. As stored in TCRdb, this immuneACCESS dataset retains in-frame rearrangements with V and J assigned. A fraction of the clones does not appear; measured against another copy, unresolved V genes explain less than half of the discrepancy, and the remainder lacks a known reason. V and J calls and clone size are as listed in that table; D and trimming were resolved from the DNA. The sample table records roughly 1 million clones; around four fifths of these occur just once. The ten largest clones capture 1.4% of the sample.

The chain uses TRBV5-1 and TRBJ2-5; the D gene remains uncertain. The material sequenced was memory CD4+ T cells sorted from blood. The cell subset or site label here, explained by the study, means: CD45RA-negative fraction. The origin of this receptor is a young man in good health. The bases are TGCGCCAGCAGCTTGGGGGCAGGCCAAGAGACCCAGTACTTC. This sequence encodes CASSLGAGQETQYF.